This T cell receptor (beta chain) derives from a study of STAT3 mutations in large granular lymphocyte leukemia (dated 2019 in TCRdb). The study in broad terms: In roughly half of the longitudinally sequenced T-LGLL patients, canonical activating STAT3 mutations were detected. Over half of the T-LGLL patients were given one or more immunosuppressive therapy regimens, and 40% of the treated patients had a hematologic response. Serial deep sequencing of TCRbeta CDR3 and STAT3 was performed in patients with T-cell large granular lymphocyte leukemia to reconstruct clonal hierarchy and dynamics. From an initial cohort of 207 LGL patients, under 20 representative T-LGLL cases were picked for longitudinal TCRbeta and STAT3 sequencing. A couple of patients with natural killer LGL leukemia were also sequenced longitudinally as controls within the study. For each patient, sequencing was performed at an average of around 4 time points, with a range of 2 to 8 samplings. What the study reported, not specific to this receptor: In 6 of 18 patients, TCR clonotype switching occurred after therapy, and every newly emerging clone was STAT3 wild type. The linking of therapy response to changes in TCR clonal burden was complicated by variable intervals between samplings and differing treatment regimens. In several patients, dominant TCR clone burden exceeded STAT3 mutant burden, suggesting STAT3 mutation arose secondarily within a pre-expanded clone. All T-LGLL patients had at least one immunodominant TCRbeta clonotype, and roughly half had multiple immunodominant subclonotypes. Since codominant clonotypes persisted in some patients, a small but highly pathogenic clone may have gone undetected. Because no samples were available when a clone first appeared, clonal expansion had to be inferred from samplings taken at other points.

Relative to germline, V is 1 base shorter and J is 2 bases shorter, with 6 bases between their ends. Via the germline V gene, CDR1 is SGHRS and CDR2 YFSETQ. The CDR3 measures 14 amino acids from cysteine to phenylalanine. Only the CDR3 DNA is retained, 42 bases long and in frame from the first base. An Illumina MiSeq was used to sequence the TCRbeta libraries, yielding an average of about 42,000 productive templates per sample. Using multiplex PCR amplification, the immunoSEQ assay generated the TCRbeta CDR3 libraries. For the original study's pipeline: Repertoire diversity was computed as previously defined, with values near 0 indicating extremely monoclonal samples. Held by TCRdb, this immuneACCESS table contains in-frame sequences only and omits some clones. Under half of the omission traces to an unresolved V gene where checked; the cause of the rest is unknown. That table gives V, J and clone size, and the DNA gave D and trimming. Within this sample are some 2,000 clones, with roughly 60% of them counted one time only. The biggest ten clones account for about 75% of the sample.

In its sample, this clone was seen once. This receptor's antigen is unknown. There are no base qualities to consult, and no much larger clone falls within one base. The same DNA, extracted from blood mononuclear cells, served for both the TCR sequencing and the STAT3 sequencing. The source is a man aged 55 to 69 with T-cell large granular lymphocyte leukemia. Some clones in this sample may be carry-over from other donors' samples. The age is the age at diagnosis. The sequence links TRBV5-1 to TRBJ2-2, with the D gene not confidently named. Material: peripheral blood mononuclear cells. The DNA sequence follows: TGCGCCAGCAGCTTGTTAGGAAACACCGGGGAGCTGTTTTTT. The encoded protein is CASSLLGNTGELFF.